The following is a TCR beta chain sequence with its context. This record belongs to a study of blood T cell repertoires in COVID-19. Overall study context: PBMCs, B-cell-depleted T cells, or T cells provided the cDNA or gDNA that made up the material.

Original analysis: For nucleated cells, counts were estimated from reference gene primer amplification. Data came from immunoSEQ multiplex PCR; TCRdb stores just in-frame clones and leaves some out. The V and J calls and clone size are taken from that table; D and trimming were inferred from the DNA. The sample has about 260,000 clones, around 84% seen once. Germline CDR1 is SGHRS and CDR2 is YFSETQ. The CDR3 consists of 15 residues. Trimming left V 0 bases short and J 4 bases short, with 13 bases between. Sequencing was performed on peripheral blood. The rearrangement joins TRBV5-1 to TRBJ1-2; TRBD1 might be the D (5 bases). This receptor was taken from a man aged 55 to 70 with acute or convalescent COVID-19. The CDR3 sequence: CASSLGGGGPYGYTF. CDR3 nucleotides: TGCGCCAGCAGCTTGGGTGGGGGAGGCCCCTATGGCTACACCTTC.